Below are 7 T cell receptor beta chains sequenced from a single sample in a study of T cells of healthy individuals. TCRdb called the 5' RACE reads again in MiXCR, with one record for every CDR3 protein. The sample records about 53,000 distinct CDR3 sequences, roughly 14% being singletons. These TCRs come from a human donor in good health.

This clonotype came up many times. This CDR3 is CASSDNLSYEQYF. Written as DNA, the CDR3 is TGTGCCAGCAGTGACAACCTCTCCTACGAGCAGTACTTC. The V and J genes are TRBV25-1 and TRBJ2-7; D remains ambiguous. Trimming left V 3 bases short and J 0 bases short, with 6 bases between. This CDR3 is 13 amino acids long. CDR1 and CDR2 from the germline V gene are MGHDK and SYGVNS.

This clonotype has at least ten counts. The rearrangement uses TRBV14 and TRBJ1-1; possibly TRBD1 for D (5 bases). V was cut by 0 bases and J by 12 bases, with 14 bases left in between. The CDR3 contains 13 residues. Germline CDR1 and CDR2: SGHDN and FVKESK. The chain's CDR3 is CASSQDRAGLTFF. The CDR3 DNA sequence: TGTGCCAGCAGCCAAGATCGGGCAGGGTTGACTTTCTTT.

The chain combines TRBV7-8 with TRBJ2-5, with unresolved D. Germline V gene lookup returns CDR1 SGHVS and CDR2 FQNEAQ. The ends were cut back, 5 bases at V and 14 bases at J, with 18 bases in the middle. There are 12 residues in the CDR3. The chain's CDR3 is CASSRTVGERYF. The CDR3 nucleotides are TGTGCCAGCAGCCGAACTGTGGGTGAACGTTACTTC.

J is TRBJ1-2 and V is TRBV12-3 or TRBV12-4; no definite D call. The CDR3 has 12 amino acids. Trimming took off 3 bases at V and 5 bases at J, with 7 bases between the two ends. The CDR3 loop reads CASSFLRYGYTF. The CDR3, as DNA: TGTGCCAGCAGTTTTCTCAGATATGGCTACACCTTC.

This clonotype has a handful of counts. The chain couples TRBV4-3 to TRBJ2-7, with no clear D. The CDR3 has 13 residues. CDR1 and CDR2 (germline): LGHNA, YSLEER. Trimming stripped 4 bases from V and 2 bases from J, with 9 bases between. CDR3 protein: CASSPQLAYEQYF. The CDR3 nucleotides are TGCGCCAGCAGCCCGCAGCTCGCCTACGAGCAGTACTTC.

The gene calls are TRBV6-2 or TRBV6-3 and TRBJ1-6; D gene ambiguous. The germline V and J ends were trimmed by 2 bases and 0 bases, with 11 bases remaining between them. CDR3 size: 17 residues. Germline CDR1 MNHEY, CDR2 SVGEGT. In DNA form, the CDR3 reads TGTGCCAGCAGTTACGGTTTGATAAGCTCCTATAATTCACCCCTCCACTTT. This translates into CASSYGLISSYNSPLHF.

This clonotype was picked up many times. The genes are TRBV5-1 and TRBJ2-3; TRBD2 aligns across 9 bases. Per germline, CDR1 SGHRS and CDR2 YFSETQ. The V and J ends lost 1 base and 1 base, in that order; junction bases with no gene match: 4. CDR3 size: 16 residues. The CDR3 coding sequence is TGCGCCAGCAGCTTGAGAATAGCGGGGGGCACAGATACGCAGTATTTT. This gives the protein CASSLRIAGGTDTQYF.